This paragraph covers one T cell receptor beta chain sequence. Enrollment of patients from Seattle took place during active infection, with longitudinal follow-up. Original processing methods: By means of reference gene primer amplification, nucleated cell counts were estimated. The assay was immunoSEQ multiplex PCR, and TCRdb's table has in-frame clones only and misses some. V and J calls and clone size are those listed in that table; D and trimming were worked out from the DNA. The sample yields around 300,000 clones, 80% to 95% seen once. This sample was included in a study of blood T cell repertoires in COVID-19. Whole-study context: Acute and convalescent COVID-19 specimens originated in the United States, Italy and Spain.

The sequencing sample was made of peripheral blood. The TCR sequence derives from a woman between 25 and 40 years old with COVID-19, enrolled during active disease.

CDR3 in amino acids: CASKAVLEDTQYF. CDR3 sequence (DNA): TGTGCCAGCAAAGCGGTCCTAGAGGATACGCAGTATTTT. The V and J genes are TRBV7-9 and TRBJ2-3; D is perhaps TRBD2 (5 bases). The CDR3 is 13 residues long. CDR1 and CDR2 (germline): SEHNR, FQNEAQ (reference sequence). Trimming stripped 7 bases from V and 6 bases from J, with 14 bases between.